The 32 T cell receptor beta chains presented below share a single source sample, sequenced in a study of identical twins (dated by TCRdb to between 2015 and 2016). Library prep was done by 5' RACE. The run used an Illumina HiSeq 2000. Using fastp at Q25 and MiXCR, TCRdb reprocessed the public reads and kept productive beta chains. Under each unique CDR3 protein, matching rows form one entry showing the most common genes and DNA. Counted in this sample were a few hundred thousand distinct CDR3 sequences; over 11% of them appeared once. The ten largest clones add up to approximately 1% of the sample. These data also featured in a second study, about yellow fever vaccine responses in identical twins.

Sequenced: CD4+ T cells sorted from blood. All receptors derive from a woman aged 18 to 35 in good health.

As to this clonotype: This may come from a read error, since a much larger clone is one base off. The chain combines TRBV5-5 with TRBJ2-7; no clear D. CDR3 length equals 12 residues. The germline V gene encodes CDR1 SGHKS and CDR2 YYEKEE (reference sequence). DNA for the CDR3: TGTGCCATCAGCCCAGGAAGATACGAGCAGTACTTC. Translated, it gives CAISPGRYEQYF.

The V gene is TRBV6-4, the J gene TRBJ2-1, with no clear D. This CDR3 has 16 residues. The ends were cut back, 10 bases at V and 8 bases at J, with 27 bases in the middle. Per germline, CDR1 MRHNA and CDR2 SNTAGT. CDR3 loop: CANATLTVKIGDEQFF. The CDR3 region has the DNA TGTGCCAACGCCACCCTCACAGTAAAAATAGGAGATGAGCAGTTCTTC.

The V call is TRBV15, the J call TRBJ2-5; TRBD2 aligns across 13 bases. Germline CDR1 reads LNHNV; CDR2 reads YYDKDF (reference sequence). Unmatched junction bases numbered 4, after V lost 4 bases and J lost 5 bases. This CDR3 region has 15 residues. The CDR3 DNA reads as TGTGCCACCAGCACCCGGACTAGCGGGAGTGAGACCCAGTACTTC. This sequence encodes CATSTRTSGSETQYF.

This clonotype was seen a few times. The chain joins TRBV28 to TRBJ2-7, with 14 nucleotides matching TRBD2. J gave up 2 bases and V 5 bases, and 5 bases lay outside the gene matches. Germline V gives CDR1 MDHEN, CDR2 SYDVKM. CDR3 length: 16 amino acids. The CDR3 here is CASSLGLAGVPYEQYF. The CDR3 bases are TGTGCCAGCAGTCTGGGACTAGCGGGAGTTCCCTACGAGCAGTACTTC.

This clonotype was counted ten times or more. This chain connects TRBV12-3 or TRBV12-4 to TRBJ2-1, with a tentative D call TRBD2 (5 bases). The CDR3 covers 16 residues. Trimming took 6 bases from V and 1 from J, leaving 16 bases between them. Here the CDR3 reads CASSKRERVSYNEQFF. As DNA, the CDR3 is TGTGCCAGCAGCAAACGTGAGAGGGTATCCTACAATGAGCAGTTCTTC.

DNA of the CDR3: TGTGCCAGCAGCAAGGACAGGGTGATCAACGAGCAGTACTTC. Its protein is CASSKDRVINEQYF. The V and J genes are TRBV7-9 and TRBJ2-7, with TRBD1 matching over 8 bases. Germline loops: CDR1 SEHNR, CDR2 FQNEAQ (reference sequence). The ends lost 5 bases at V and 5 bases at J; junction bases unmatched: 8. The CDR3 loop spans 14 amino acids.

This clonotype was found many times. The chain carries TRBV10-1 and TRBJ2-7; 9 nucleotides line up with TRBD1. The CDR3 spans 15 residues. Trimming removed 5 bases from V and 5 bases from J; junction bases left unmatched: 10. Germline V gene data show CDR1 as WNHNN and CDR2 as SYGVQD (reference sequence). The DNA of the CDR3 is TGCGCCAGCAGTCTCTCGGGACAGGGTTTTCACGAGCAGTACTTC. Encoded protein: CASSLSGQGFHEQYF.

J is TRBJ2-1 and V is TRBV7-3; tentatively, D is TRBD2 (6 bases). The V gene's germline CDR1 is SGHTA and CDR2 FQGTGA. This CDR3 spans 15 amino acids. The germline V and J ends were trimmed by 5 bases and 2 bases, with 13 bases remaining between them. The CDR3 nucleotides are TGTGCCAGCAGCCCGGGACTTCCCGCCTACAATGAGCAGTTCTTC. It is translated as CASSPGLPAYNEQFF.

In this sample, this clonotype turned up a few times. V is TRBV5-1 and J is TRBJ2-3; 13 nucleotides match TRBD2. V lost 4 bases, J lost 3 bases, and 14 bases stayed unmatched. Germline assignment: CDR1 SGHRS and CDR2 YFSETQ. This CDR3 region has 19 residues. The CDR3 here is CASSPGLAGAPGGTDTQYF. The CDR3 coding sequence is TGCGCCAGCAGCCCTGGACTAGCGGGGGCCCCAGGTGGAACAGATACGCAGTATTTT. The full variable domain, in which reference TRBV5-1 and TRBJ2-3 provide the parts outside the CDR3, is KAGVTQTPRYLIKTRGQQVTLSCSPISGHRSVSWYQQTPGQGLQFLFEYFSETQRNKGNFPGRFSGRQFSNSRSEMNVSTLELGDSALYLCASSPGLAGAPGGTDTQYFGPGTRLTVL.

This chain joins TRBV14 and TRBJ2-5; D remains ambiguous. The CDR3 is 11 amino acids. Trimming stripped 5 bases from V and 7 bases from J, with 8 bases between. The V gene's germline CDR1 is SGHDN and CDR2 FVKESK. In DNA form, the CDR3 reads TGTGCCAGCAGCGTTCACGGGACCCAGTACTTC. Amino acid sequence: CASSVHGTQYF.

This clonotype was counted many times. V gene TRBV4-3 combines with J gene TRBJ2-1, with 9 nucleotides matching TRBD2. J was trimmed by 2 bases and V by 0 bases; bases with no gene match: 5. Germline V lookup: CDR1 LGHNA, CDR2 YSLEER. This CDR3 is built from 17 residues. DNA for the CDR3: TGCGCCAGCAGCCAAGATCCGGGCGGGAGGGCCTACAATGAGCAGTTCTTC. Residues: CASSQDPGGRAYNEQFF.

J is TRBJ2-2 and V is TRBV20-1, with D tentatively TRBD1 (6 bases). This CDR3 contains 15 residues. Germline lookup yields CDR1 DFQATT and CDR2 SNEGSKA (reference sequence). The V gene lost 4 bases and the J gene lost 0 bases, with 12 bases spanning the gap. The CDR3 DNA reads TGCAGTGCTACGCGACAGGACTCGAACACCGGGGAGCTGTTTTTT. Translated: CSATRQDSNTGELFF.

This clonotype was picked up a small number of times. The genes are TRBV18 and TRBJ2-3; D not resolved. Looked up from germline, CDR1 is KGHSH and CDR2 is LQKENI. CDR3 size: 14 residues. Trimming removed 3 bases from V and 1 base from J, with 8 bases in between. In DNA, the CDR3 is TGTGCCAGCTCACCTTCGTCCCGCACAGATACGCAGTATTTT. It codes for CASSPSSRTDTQYF.

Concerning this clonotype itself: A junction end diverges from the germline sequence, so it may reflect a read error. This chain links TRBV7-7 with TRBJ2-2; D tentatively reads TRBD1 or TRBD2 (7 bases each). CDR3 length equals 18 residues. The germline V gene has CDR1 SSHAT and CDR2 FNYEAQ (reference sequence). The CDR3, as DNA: TGTGCTAGCAGCGCCCGAGGGGGCCTAGCGGCGAACACCGGGGAGCTGTTTTTT. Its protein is CASSARGGLAANTGELFF.

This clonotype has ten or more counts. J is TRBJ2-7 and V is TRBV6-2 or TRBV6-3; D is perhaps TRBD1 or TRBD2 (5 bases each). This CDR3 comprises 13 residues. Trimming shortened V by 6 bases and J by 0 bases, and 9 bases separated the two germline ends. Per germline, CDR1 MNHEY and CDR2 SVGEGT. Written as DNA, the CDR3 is TGTGCCAGCAGAAGGGACGGCTCCTACGAGCAGTACTTC. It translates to CASRRDGSYEQYF.

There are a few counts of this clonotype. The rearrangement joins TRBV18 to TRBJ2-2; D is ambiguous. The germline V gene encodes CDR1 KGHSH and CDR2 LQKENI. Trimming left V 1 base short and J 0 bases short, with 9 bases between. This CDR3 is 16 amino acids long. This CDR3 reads CASSPLVLANTGELFF. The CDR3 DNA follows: TGTGCCAGCTCACCACTCGTCTTAGCGAACACCGGGGAGCTGTTTTTT.

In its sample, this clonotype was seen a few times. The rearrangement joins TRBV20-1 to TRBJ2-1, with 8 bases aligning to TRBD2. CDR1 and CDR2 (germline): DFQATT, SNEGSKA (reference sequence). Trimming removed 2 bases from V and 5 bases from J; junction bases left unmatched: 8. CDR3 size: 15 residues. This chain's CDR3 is CSARHGTRSHNEQFF. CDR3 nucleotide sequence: TGCAGTGCTAGACACGGGACTAGGTCCCACAATGAGCAGTTCTTC.

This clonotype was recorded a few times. CDR3 residues: CASSQDTDGFTEAFF. The DNA of the CDR3 is TGTGCCAGCAGCCAAGATACTGACGGGTTCACTGAAGCTTTCTTT. V usage is TRBV4-2 and J usage is TRBJ1-1, with D uncertain. V was cut by 0 bases and J by 4 bases, with 12 bases left in between. The CDR3 has 15 amino acids. The V gene's germline CDR1 is LGHNA and CDR2 YNFKEQ.

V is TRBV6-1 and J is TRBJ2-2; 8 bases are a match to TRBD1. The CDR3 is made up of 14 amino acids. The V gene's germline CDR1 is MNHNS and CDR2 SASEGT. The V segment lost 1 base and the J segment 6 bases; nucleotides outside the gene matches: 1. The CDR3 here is CASSEVQGAGELFF. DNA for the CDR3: TGTGCCAGCAGTGAAGTACAGGGGGCCGGGGAGCTGTTTTTT.

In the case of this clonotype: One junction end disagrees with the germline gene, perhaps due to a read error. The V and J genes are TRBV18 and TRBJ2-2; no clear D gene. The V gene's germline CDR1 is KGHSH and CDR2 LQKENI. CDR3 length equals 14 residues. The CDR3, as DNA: TGTGCCAGCTCCCCACTTTCGAACACCGGGGAGCTGTTTTTT. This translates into CASSPLSNTGELFF.

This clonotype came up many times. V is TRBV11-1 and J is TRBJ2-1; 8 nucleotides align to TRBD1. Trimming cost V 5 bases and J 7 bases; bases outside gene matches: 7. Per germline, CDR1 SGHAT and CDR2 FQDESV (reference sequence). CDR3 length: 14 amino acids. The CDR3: CASSPGQGWNEQFF. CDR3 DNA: TGTGCCAGCAGCCCCGGACAGGGATGGAATGAGCAGTTCTTC.

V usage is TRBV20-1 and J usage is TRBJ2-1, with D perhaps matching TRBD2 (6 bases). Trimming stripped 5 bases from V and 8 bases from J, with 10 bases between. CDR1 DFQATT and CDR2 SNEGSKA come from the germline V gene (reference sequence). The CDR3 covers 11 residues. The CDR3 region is CSAAPGDEQFF. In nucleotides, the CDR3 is TGCAGTGCTGCACCGGGGGATGAGCAGTTCTTC.

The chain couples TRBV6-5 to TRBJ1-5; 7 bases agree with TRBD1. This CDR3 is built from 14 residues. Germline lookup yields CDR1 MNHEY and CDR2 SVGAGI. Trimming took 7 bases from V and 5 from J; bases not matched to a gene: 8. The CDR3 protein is CASIKDRTDQPQHF. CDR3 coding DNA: TGTGCCAGCATTAAGGACAGGACCGATCAGCCCCAGCATTTT.

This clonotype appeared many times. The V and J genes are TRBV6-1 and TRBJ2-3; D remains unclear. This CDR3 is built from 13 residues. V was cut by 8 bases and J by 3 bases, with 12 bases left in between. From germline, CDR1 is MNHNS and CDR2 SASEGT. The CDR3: CASRRGLTDTQYF. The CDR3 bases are TGTGCCAGCCGGCGTGGTCTTACAGATACGCAGTATTTT.

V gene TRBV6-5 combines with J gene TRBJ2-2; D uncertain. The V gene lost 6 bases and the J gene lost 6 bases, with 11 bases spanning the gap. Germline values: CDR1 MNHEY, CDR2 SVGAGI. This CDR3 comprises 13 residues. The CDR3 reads CASSYRVAGELFF. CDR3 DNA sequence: TGTGCCAGCAGCTACCGGGTCGCCGGGGAGCTGTTTTTT.

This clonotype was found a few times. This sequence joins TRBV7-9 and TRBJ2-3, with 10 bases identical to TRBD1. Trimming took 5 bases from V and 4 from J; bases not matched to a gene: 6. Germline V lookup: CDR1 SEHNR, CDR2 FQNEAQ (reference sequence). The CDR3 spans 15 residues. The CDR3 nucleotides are TGTGCCAGCAGCGCGACAGGGGGCTGGGCAGATACGCAGTATTTT. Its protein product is CASSATGGWADTQYF.

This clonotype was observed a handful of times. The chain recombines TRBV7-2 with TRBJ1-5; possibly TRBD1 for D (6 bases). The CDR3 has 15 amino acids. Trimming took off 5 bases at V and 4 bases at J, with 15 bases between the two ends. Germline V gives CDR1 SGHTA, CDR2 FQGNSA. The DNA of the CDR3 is TGTGCCAGCAGCCAACAGGGTCTAGGTAATCAGCCCCAGCATTTT. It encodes CASSQQGLGNQPQHF. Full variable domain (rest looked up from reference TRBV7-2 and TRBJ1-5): GAGVSQSPSNKVTEKGKDVELRCDPISGHTALYWYRQSLGQGLEFLIYFQGNSAPDKSGLPSDRFSAERTGGSVSTLTIQRTQQEDSAVYLCASSQQGLGNQPQHFGDGTRLSIL.

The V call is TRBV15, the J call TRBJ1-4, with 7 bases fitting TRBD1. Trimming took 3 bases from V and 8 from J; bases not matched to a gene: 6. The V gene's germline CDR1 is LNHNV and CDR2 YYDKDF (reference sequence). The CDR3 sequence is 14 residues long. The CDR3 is CATSRRGPKEKLFF. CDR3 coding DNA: TGTGCCACCAGCAGGAGGGGGCCAAAGGAAAAACTGTTTTTT.

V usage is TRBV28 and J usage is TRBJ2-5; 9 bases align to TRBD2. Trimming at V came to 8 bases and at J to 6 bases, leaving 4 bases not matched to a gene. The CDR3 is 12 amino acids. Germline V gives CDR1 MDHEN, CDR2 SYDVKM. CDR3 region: CASGTSPQTQYF. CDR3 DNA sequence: TGTGCCAGCGGGACTAGCCCGCAGACCCAGTACTTC. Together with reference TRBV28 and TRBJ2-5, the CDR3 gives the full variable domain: DVKVTQSSRYLVKRTGEKVFLECVQDMDHENMFWYRQDPGLGLRLIYFSYDVKMKEKGDIPEGYSVSREKKERFSLILESASTNQTSMYLCASGTSPQTQYFGPGTRLLVL.

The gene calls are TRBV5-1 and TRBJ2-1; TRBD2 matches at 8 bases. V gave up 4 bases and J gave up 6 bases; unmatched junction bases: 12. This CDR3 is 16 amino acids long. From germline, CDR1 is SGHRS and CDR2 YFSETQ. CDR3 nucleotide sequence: TGCGCCAGCAGCCCCCAAGCCGGGACTAGTTTCAATGAGCAGTTCTTC. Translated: CASSPQAGTSFNEQFF.

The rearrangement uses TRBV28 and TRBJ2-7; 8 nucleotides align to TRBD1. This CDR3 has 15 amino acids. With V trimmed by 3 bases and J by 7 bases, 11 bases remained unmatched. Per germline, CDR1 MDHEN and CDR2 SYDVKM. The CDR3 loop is CASSLRQGARGEQYF. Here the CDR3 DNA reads TGTGCCAGCAGTTTGAGGCAGGGGGCGAGAGGGGAGCAGTACTTC.

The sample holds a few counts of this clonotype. The CDR3 DNA reads as TGTGCCAGCAGCGTTATCGACTCGACAGCACCAGAGACCCAGTACTTC. It specifies CASSVIDSTAPETQYF. J is TRBJ2-5 and V is TRBV9; maybe TRBD1 (5 bases). In germline, CDR1 is SGDLS, CDR2 YYNGEE. This CDR3 contains 16 residues. Trimming cost V 2 bases and J 4 bases, with 18 bases left between them. Variable domain in full (rest from reference TRBV9 and TRBJ2-5): DSGVTQTPKHLITATGQRVTLRCSPRSGDLSVYWYQQSLDQGLQFLIQYYNGEERAKGNILERFSAQQFPDLHSELNLSSLELGDSALYFCASSVIDSTAPETQYFGPGTRLLVL.